Listed below are T cell receptor beta chains from one sample, sequenced in a study of blood T cell repertoires in COVID-19. Some clones are missing from TCRdb's copy, which holds only in-frame ones; the method was immunoSEQ multiplex PCR. The sample lists a few hundred thousand clones, roughly 89% occurring once. Sequences were obtained from peripheral blood. The source is a woman aged 55-70 years with COVID-19, enrolled during active disease. Both conserved end residues are part of each CDR3. Fields, in order: V gene, D gene, clone size, J gene, CDR3 DNA, CDR3 protein. A D gene is named only where the DNA matches it firmly. Size is omitted from some rows. Given values are once, few, many or a class for expanded clones.

TRBV7-9	TRBD1	.	TRBJ2-1	TGTGCCAGCAGCTTACGAGGGGGCGCACCAGGAAATGAGCAGTTCTTC	CASSLRGGAPGNEQFF
TRBV19	.	.	TRBJ1-1	TGTGCCAGTAGTGTGGACAGCACAATGAACACTGAAGCTTTCTTT	CASSVDSTMNTEAFF
TRBV12-3/TRBV12-4	.	.	TRBJ2-7	TGTGCCAGCAGTTTGAGGACAGACTACGAGCAGTACTTC	CASSLRTDYEQYF
TRBV15	.	.	TRBJ1-3	TGTGCCACCAGCAGAGATGGGTTACAGCCTGGAAACACCATATATTTT	CATSRDGLQPGNTIYF
TRBV27	.	.	TRBJ2-1	TGTGCCAGCAGTTTTTTGGGGGGGCCTTACAATGAGCAGTTCTTC	CASSFLGGPYNEQFF
TRBV28	.	.	TRBJ1-2	TGTGCCAGCAATGGAGTCCCTAACTATGGCTACACCTTC	CASNGVPNYGYTF
TRBV10-3	.	.	TRBJ1-2	TGTGCCATCAGTGAGGGACAGTATGCATCCTTC	CAISEGQYASF
TRBV5-1	.	.	TRBJ1-6	TGCGCCAGCAGCTTGGATCGGAATTCACCCCTCCACTTT	CASSLDRNSPLHF
TRBV5-1	.	.	TRBJ2-7	TGCGCCAGCCGCGGCCTCTACGAGCAGTACTTC	CASRGLYEQYF
TRBV13	.	.	TRBJ1-5	TGTGCCAGCAGTACTAACAGGTTTCAGCCCCAGCATTTT	CASSTNRFQPQHF
TRBV6-5	.	.	TRBJ1-1	TGTGCCAGCAGTTACTCGGGGGGGCAAGACACTGAAGCTTTCTTT	CASSYSGGQDTEAFF
TRBV12-5	TRBD1	.	TRBJ2-7	TGTGCTAGTGGTCCGGGACAGGGGACCTACGAGCAGTACTTC	CASGPGQGTYEQYF
TRBV7-9	.	.	TRBJ1-3	TGTGCCAGCAGCCCGGAGAGCTCTGGAAACACCATATATTTT	CASSPESSGNTIYF
TRBV18	.	.	TRBJ1-1	TGTGCCAGCTCACCGCAGGGGAGGGAGACTGAAGCTTTCTTT	CASSPQGRETEAFF
TRBV7-9	.	.	TRBJ2-7	TGTGCCAGCAGCCCGGGACTTCCCCGGGACTACGAGCAGTACTTC	CASSPGLPRDYEQYF
TRBV7-9	.	.	TRBJ2-7	TGTGCCAGCAGCCCTAGCACGTCAGGATCCTACGAGCAGTACTTC	CASSPSTSGSYEQYF
TRBV19	TRBD1	.	TRBJ1-4	TGTGCCAGTAGTATGGCCGGACAGGGGGTGGAAAAACTGTTTTTT	CASSMAGQGVEKLFF
TRBV5-1	TRBD1	.	TRBJ1-2	TGCGCCAGCAGCATAGGGACAGGGGCTAACTATGGCTACACCTTC	CASSIGTGANYGYTF
TRBV28	TRBD1	few	TRBJ1-3	TGTGCCAGCAGTTCCTCAAGGACAGGGACGTACACCATATATTTT	CASSSSRTGTYTIYF
TRBV9	.	.	TRBJ2-2	TGTGCCAGCAGCGCGAACAGGGTCACCGGGGAGCTGTTTTTT	CASSANRVTGELFF
TRBV18	.	.	TRBJ1-2	TGTGCCAGCTCACCATCCGCTAACTATGGCTACACCTTC	CASSPSANYGYTF
TRBV7-6	.	once	TRBJ2-2	TGTGCCAGCAGCTTAGCGAGATTGGGACAGAACACCGGGGAGCTGTTTTTT	CASSLARLGQNTGELFF
TRBV29-1	TRBD1	.	TRBJ2-1	TGCAGCGTTGTAAAGGGGGCAAGCTCCTACAATGAGCAGTTCTTC	CSVVKGASSYNEQFF
TRBV10-1	TRBD2	.	TRBJ2-3	TGCGCCAGCAGTGAGTCGGGTAGCGGGGGCACAGATACGCAGTATTTT	CASSESGSGGTDTQYF
TRBV5-1	.	.	TRBJ2-1	TGCGCCAGCAGCCTGATCGGGACTGCTTTGGGTGAGCAGTTCTTC	CASSLIGTALGEQFF
TRBV27	TRBD1	.	TRBJ1-6	TGTGCCAGCACCTCGGACAGGACCTATAATTCACCCCTCCACTTT	CASTSDRTYNSPLHF
TRBV5-5	.	.	TRBJ1-1	TGTGCCAGCAGCTTGGACATGAACACTGAAGCTTTCTTT	CASSLDMNTEAFF
TRBV19	.	.	TRBJ1-2	TGTGCCAGTACCCCTTATAGGTCAGACGGCGGAGGCTACACCTTC	CASTPYRSDGGGYTF
TRBV19	TRBD1	.	TRBJ1-2	TGTGCCAGTAGTTCACAGGGGTCGGACTATGGCTACACCTTC	CASSSQGSDYGYTF
TRBV28	.	.	TRBJ1-1	TGTGCCAGCAGACAGGGTTTACGCACTGAAGCTTTCTTT	CASRQGLRTEAFF
TRBV9	TRBD1	many	TRBJ2-1	TGTGCCAGCAGCGTAGCTGGTCTGGGGACAGAATACAATGAGCAGTTCTTC	CASSVAGLGTEYNEQFF
TRBV10-2	TRBD1	.	TRBJ2-5	TGCGCCAGCAGTGGCCCTAGGACAGGGAAGCAAGAGACCCAGTACTTC	CASSGPRTGKQETQYF
TRBV2	TRBD1	few	TRBJ1-2	TGTGCCAGCAGGATTGGACAGGCACATGGCTACACCTTC	CASRIGQAHGYTF
TRBV3-1/TRBV3-2	TRBD1	few	TRBJ1-1	TGTGCCAGCAGCCAAGGACAGGGGGCCCTCGGAGCTTTCTTT	CASSQGQGALGAFF
TRBV9	TRBD1	.	TRBJ2-6	TGTGCCAGCAGCGTATGGGCAGGGGGTGGAACTGGGGCCAACGTCCTGACTTTC	CASSVWAGGGTGANVLTF
TRBV30	.	.	TRBJ1-2	TGTGCCTGGAGTGTACGTGGCAGGGAGGGGCTGAGTGGCTACACCTTC	CAWSVRGREGLSGYTF
TRBV7-9	TRBD2	.	TRBJ2-1	TGTGCCAGCAGCTCGCGTAGCGGGGGCTCCTACAATGAGCAGTTCTTC	CASSSRSGGSYNEQFF
TRBV3-1/TRBV3-2	.	few	TRBJ2-2	TGTGCCAGCAGCCAAGATACAGGGACGGCTCATGGGGAGCTGTTTTTT	CASSQDTGTAHGELFF
TRBV6-1	.	few	TRBJ2-7	TGTGCCAGCAGTGAAGGGGCGGGGATCTACGAGCAGTACTTC	CASSEGAGIYEQYF
TRBV12-5	TRBD1	.	TRBJ1-6	TGTGCTAGTGCCCGGGACAGATATAATTCACCCCTCCACTTT	CASARDRYNSPLHF
TRBV2	TRBD1	.	TRBJ1-5	TGTGCCAGCAGCGGGACAGGGATGATACAGCCCCAGCATTTT	CASSGTGMIQPQHF
TRBV6-5	TRBD1	.	TRBJ1-2	TGTGCCAGCAGTTACAAGACAGGGGGCCGTGGCTACACCTTC	CASSYKTGGRGYTF
TRBV5-1	.	.	TRBJ2-5	TGCGCCAGCAGCCCCCGCGCTGGGGCCACGGGGACCCAGTACTTC	CASSPRAGATGTQYF
TRBV5-6	TRBD2	.	TRBJ2-5	TGTGCCAGCAGCTTCCGACGGGGGGATGAGACCCAGTACTTC	CASSFRRGDETQYF
TRBV6-4	TRBD2	.	TRBJ2-3	TGTGCCAGCAGTCCCAGCGGGGGGATAGATACGCAGTATTTT	CASSPSGGIDTQYF
TRBV28	.	.	TRBJ1-5	TGTGCCAGCAGTGGGAGGGGTTCGCGCAATCAGCCCCAGCATTTT	CASSGRGSRNQPQHF
TRBV3-1/TRBV3-2	.	.	TRBJ1-1	TGTGCCAGCAGCCAGAAGGGGGGGCATAAAGCTTTCTTT	CASSQKGGHKAFF
TRBV2	TRBD2	once	TRBJ2-5	TGTGCCAGCATCGTGGGAGAGACTAGCTTTATCGGGACCCAGTACTTC	CASIVGETSFIGTQYF